This is a list of T cell receptor beta chains from one sample in a study of CD8+CD57+ T cells in acquired aplastic anemia. Via MiXCR, TCRdb re-called the reads, giving one row per CDR3 protein. The sample records around 250,000 distinct CDR3 sequences, 82% being singletons. The sequenced material came from sorted CD4+, CD8+, or CD8+CD57+ T cells (not recorded which) from PBMCs. Source of these receptors: a human donor with aplastic anemia. Both conserved end residues are part of each CDR3. A D gene is named only where the DNA matches it firmly. Clone sizes are given selectively: once, few, many, or a class where the clone is expanded.

>.|TRBJ2-7|TRBV15|.
TGTGCCACCAGCTGGGGCGGCGGCCAAGATACGCAGTACTTC
CATSWGGGQDTQYF
>TRBD1|TRBJ1-2|TRBV15|.
TGTGCCAGCAGCACAGGCGACAGGGGCTTGGCCTATGACTACACCTTC
CASSTGDRGLAYDYTF
>.|TRBJ2-5|TRBV4-3|.
TGCGCCAGCAGCCGAGATTTTCGGATAGGTGGGGAGACCCAGTACTTC
CASSRDFRIGGETQYF
>.|TRBJ1-1|TRBV9|.
TGTGCCAGCAGCGTAGGGTCGGATACCCAGGATTCTGTCTTT
CASSVGSDTQDSVF
>.|TRBJ1-1|TRBV7-6|.
TGTGCCAGCAGCCGAGGACCCGGGACTGAAGCTTTCTTT
CASSRGPGTEAFF
>.|TRBJ1-6|TRBV7-2|.
TGTGCCAGCAGCTTGGGGGGGGACGGCTATAATGCTCCCCTCCACTTT
CASSLGGDGYNAPLHF
>.|TRBJ2-1|TRBV7-9|.
TGTGCCAGCAGCGAGACGCGGAGCTTCGGGGTCAACGAGCAGTTCTTC
CASSETRSFGVNEQFF
>.|TRBJ2-3|TRBV7-3|.
TGTGCCAGCTCAAGACAGGCAGGCGCCGTTGAACACTGTTTT
CASSRQAGAVEHCF
>.|TRBJ2-3|TRBV7-3|.
TGTGCCAGCAGCTTAGCGGCAGGCTATGGCAACACCTATTTT
CASSLAAGYGNTYF
>.|TRBJ2-7|TRBV11-2|.
TGTGCCAGCAGCACTCAACAGGGTTGGGAGCAGTACTTC
CASSTQQGWEQYF
>TRBD1|TRBJ2-3|TRBV7-8|.
TGTGCCAGCGGGTTAGGGGGCACTCACACTCCGCATTTT
CASGLGGTHTPHF
>.|TRBJ2-3|TRBV20-1|.
TGCAGTGCTAGATTCGCGGGGAGCACAGATACGCAGTATTTT
CSARFAGSTDTQYF
>.|TRBJ1-5|TRBV7-3|once
TGTGCCAGCACAGTAGGGGCCGCCCCCGATCAGCCCCAGCATTTT
CASTVGAAPDQPQHF
>.|TRBJ2-3|TRBV19|many
TGTGCCAGTAGTAGCGGGACAGCTAGCACAGATACGCAGTATTTT
CASSSGTASTDTQYF
>.|TRBJ2-3|TRBV7-3|once
TGTGCCAGCAGCTTAACGGGAGGTCCGGATTCGAAGTATTTT
CASSLTGGPDSKYF
>TRBD2|TRBJ2-5|TRBV7-3|.
TGTGCCAGCAGCGCTGGACTAGCGATTGAGACCCAGTACTTC
CASSAGLAIETQYF
>.|TRBJ2-1|TRBV20-1|.
TGCAGTGCTAGAGGAGTTGGAGGGCAGTTCTTC
CSARGVGGQFF
>.|TRBJ1-1|TRBV7-2|.
TGTGCCAGCAGCTTAGAGCTGGCGGCGACCTCTGAAGATTTCTTT
CASSLELAATSEDFF
>.|TRBJ2-1|TRBV12-3/TRBV12-4|.
TGTGCCAGCAGTTCACGCGCAGGGGTTAATGAGCAGTTCTTC
CASSSRAGVNEQFF
>TRBD1|TRBJ2-1|TRBV5-5|.
TGTGCCAGCAGCGTGGACAGGGGGAGGATGTATGAGCAGTTCTTC
CASSVDRGRMYEQFF
>.|TRBJ2-5|TRBV7-9|.
TGTGCCAGCAGCTTAGCACAAAGGAGGGAGGAGACCCAGTACTTC
CASSLAQRREETQYF
>.|TRBJ2-3|TRBV7-9|.
TGTGCCAGCAGCTTAGCGCGCGGGCCAAAAGAGCAGTATTTT
CASSLARGPKEQYF
>TRBD1|TRBJ2-5|TRBV2|.
TGTGCCAGCAGGAGAGGGACAGGGGGGACAGAGACCCAGTACTTC
CASRRGTGGTETQYF
>.|TRBJ2-2|TRBV11-2|.
TGTGCCAGCAGCACCTCATACACCGGGGAGCTGTTTTTT
CASSTSYTGELFF
>.|TRBJ2-5|TRBV25-1|.
TGTGCCAGCAGTGATCCTGGGTCAGCGGGAGAGACCCAGTACTTC
CASSDPGSAGETQYF
>.|TRBJ2-1|TRBV9|.
TGTGCCACCAGCAGAGCTCGGGAGACGACCAATGAGCAGTTCTTC
CATSRARETTNEQFF
>TRBD1|TRBJ1-6|TRBV7-8|.
TGTGCCAGCAGCTTTCATGCAGACGGGACAGCTCTATCCCTCCACTTT
CASSFHADGTALSLHF
>.|TRBJ1-1|TRBV7-8|.
TGTGCCAGCAGCTTAGAGCTGACTCCGAATACTGAGTATTTCTTT
CASSLELTPNTEYFF
>.|TRBJ2-3|TRBV29-1|.
TGCAGCGTTGGGCCTACAGGGGATACGCAGTATTTT
CSVGPTGDTQYF
>.|TRBJ2-3|TRBV7-9|.
TGTGCCAGCAGCTTAGCGACAGGCCCCGAGACGCAGTATTTT
CASSLATGPETQYF
>TRBD2|TRBJ2-1|TRBV7-2|few
TGTGCCAGCAGCTTTGCGGGAAGCGGGGGGAGCGATGAGCAGTTCTTC
CASSFAGSGGSDEQFF
>.|TRBJ2-5|TRBV2|.
TGTGCCAGCAGTAGGGGCGGGGCTGGGGAAGAGACCCAGTACTTC
CASSRGGAGEETQYF
>.|TRBJ2-3|TRBV7-9|.
TGTGCCAGCAGCTTAGTGCCCGGGGAGCTGATGCTTGATTTT
CASSLVPGELMLDF
>TRBD1|TRBJ1-1|TRBV7-8|.
TGTGCCAGCAGCTTAGAGCTGACAGGTGGACAGGAATTCTTCTTT
CASSLELTGGQEFFF
>.|TRBJ2-1|TRBV19|.
TGTGCCAGTAGCATAGCAAACGGAGGCTACAATGTGCAGTTCTTC
CASSIANGGYNVQFF
>.|TRBJ2-1|TRBV10-3|few
TGTGCCATTAGCGGAGCCTACAATGAGCAGTTCTTC
CAISGAYNEQFF
>.|TRBJ2-3|TRBV12-3/TRBV12-4|.
TGTGCCAGCACTATACAGGGGGGGCCCACAGATACGCAGTATTTT
CASTIQGGPTDTQYF
>.|TRBJ2-1|TRBV5-1|.
TGCGCCAGCAGCCCACTTGGACTACCCGAAAAAAATGAGCAGTTCTTC
CASSPLGLPEKNEQFF
>.|TRBJ2-3|TRBV7-8|.
TGTGCCAGCAGCTTAGCGGGCGATCCCTACACCTTCGATTTT
CASSLAGDPYTFDF
>TRBD1|TRBJ2-1|TRBV11-3|.
TGTGCCAGCAGCTTAGATCTGACAGGGGTGAACAATGAGCAGTTCTTC
CASSLDLTGVNNEQFF
>.|TRBJ2-4|TRBV7-8|.
TGTGCCAGCAGAGTAGCTGGAAACCTTCAGTACTTC
CASRVAGNLQYF
>TRBD1|TRBJ2-7|TRBV25-1|.
TGCGCCAGCAGCCAAGTCCTGACAGGGGGAAGTTACGAGCAGTACTTC
CASSQVLTGGSYEQYF
>.|TRBJ1-5|TRBV11-2|.
TGTGCCAGCAGCTGGGGTGGCAGGCAGCCCCAGCATTTT
CASSWGGRQPQHF
>TRBD1|TRBJ2-7|TRBV10-2|.
TGCGCCAGCCGGGACAGGGTGGCCTACGAGCAGTACTTC
CASRDRVAYEQYF
>.|TRBJ1-2|TRBV20-1|.
TGCAGTGCCGAAGAGGGGACAAACGGAGGCTACACCTTC
CSAEEGTNGGYTF
>.|TRBJ1-1|TRBV20-1|.
TGCAGTGCTAGAGATCGGTACGAGCAGTACACTGAAGCTTTCTTT
CSARDRYEQYTEAFF
>TRBD2|TRBJ2-3|TRBV2|.
TGTGCCAGCAGTGAAGCTCTACTCGGGGCGGGAGGAGGCACAGATACGCAGTATTTT
CASSEALLGAGGGTDTQYF
>.|TRBJ2-3|TRBV10-3|.
TGTGCCATCAGCGCAGGGGGAGGTCCCGAAACACTGTATTTT
CAISAGGGPETLYF
>.|TRBJ2-1|TRBV7-3|.
TGTGCCAGCAGTCCGTCTAGTGGGGGAAACTACAGTGAGCAGTTCTTC
CASSPSSGGNYSEQFF
>.|TRBJ2-3|TRBV6-5|.
TGTGCCAGCAGGGACCTGGGGAATGATCAGTTGTATTTT
CASRDLGNDQLYF
>.|TRBJ2-5|TRBV2|once
TGTGCCAGCAGTGCCTTAGGGCTCCGCCACGAGACCCAGTACTTC
CASSALGLRHETQYF